This T cell receptor (beta chain) was profiled in a study of T cells after yellow fever vaccination. About this clonotype: The antigen remains unidentified.

The V gene lost 1 base and the J gene lost 0 bases, with 4 bases spanning the gap. Looked up from germline, CDR1 is DFQATT and CDR2 is SNEGSKA (reference sequence). The CDR3 consists of 14 residues. Generation of TCR cDNA used 5'RACE template switching (which added a universal primer site and UMIs). A single record per CDR3 protein comes from TCRdb applying MiXCR to the 5' RACE reads. The sample lists 450,000 to 650,000 distinct CDR3 sequences, roughly 12% seen once, with more than 12% in the top ten. Study-level results: Repertoires obtained by FACS sorting could include abundant clonotypes that entered as contaminants from the bulk population.

This chain links TRBV20-1 with TRBJ2-6; the D is unclear. The source was PBMCs, collected on the day of the yellow fever booster vaccination. This clonotype was obtained from a man aged 30 to 45 who received the YFV17D yellow fever vaccine. The CDR3 reads CSARANSGANVLTF. The CDR3 nucleotides are TGCAGTGCTAGAGCCAACTCTGGGGCCAACGTCCTGACTTTC.